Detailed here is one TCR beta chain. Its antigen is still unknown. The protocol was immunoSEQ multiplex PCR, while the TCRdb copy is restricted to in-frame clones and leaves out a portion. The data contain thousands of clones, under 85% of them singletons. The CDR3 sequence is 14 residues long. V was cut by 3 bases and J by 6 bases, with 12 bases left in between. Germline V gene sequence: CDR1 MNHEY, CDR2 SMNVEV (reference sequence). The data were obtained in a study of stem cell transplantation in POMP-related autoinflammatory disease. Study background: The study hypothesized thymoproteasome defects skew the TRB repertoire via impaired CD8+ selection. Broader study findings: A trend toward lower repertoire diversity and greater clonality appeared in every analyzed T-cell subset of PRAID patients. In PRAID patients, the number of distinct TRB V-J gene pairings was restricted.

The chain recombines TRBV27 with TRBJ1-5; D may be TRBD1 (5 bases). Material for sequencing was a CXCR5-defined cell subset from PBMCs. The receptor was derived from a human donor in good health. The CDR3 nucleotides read TGTGCCAGCAGTTTGCGTGGGGGGGGTCAGCCCCAGCATTTT. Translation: CASSLRGGGQPQHF.